This is a list of T cell receptor beta chains from one sample in a study of control samples from healthy donors and cancer patients. Profiling relied on immunoSEQ multiplex PCR, and the TCRdb table lists in-frame clones only, not all of them. The sample yields 90,000 to 100,000 clones, approximately 80% seen once. What was sequenced was blood. These receptor sequences come from a woman aged 25 to 45 in good health. Each CDR3 is given with its conserved first and last residue. The D gene is left open where the match is weak. Clone size is stated in some rows and not others, as once, few, many or a class when expanded.

TRBV30	TRBJ2-1	-	few	TGTGCCTGGGGTATTGGGGGCGCTGAGCAGTTCTTC	CAWGIGGAEQFF
TRBV19	TRBJ1-2	-	-	TGTGCCAGTAGCTCATCTGGATTTATGGGAGGCTACACCTTC	CASSSSGFMGGYTF
TRBV7-2	TRBJ2-7	TRBD2	once	TGTGCCAGCAGCTTAGTGGGCGGGGGAGCTTACGAGCAGTACTTC	CASSLVGGGAYEQYF
TRBV6-2/TRBV6-3	TRBJ1-2	-	-	TGTGCCAGCAGTTACGAGAGAAACTATGGCTACACCTTC	CASSYERNYGYTF
TRBV11-3	TRBJ1-1	-	-	TGTGCCAGCAGCTTTAGGACGGGAGAAGCTTTCTTT	CASSFRTGEAFF
TRBV5-4	TRBJ2-5	-	-	TGTGCCAGCAGCTCAGGACCCGGGGAGACCCAGTACTTC	CASSSGPGETQYF
TRBV5-6	TRBJ1-2	TRBD1	-	TGTGCCAGCAGCTTTCGGGACAGGGATGTTGGTGGCTACACCTTC	CASSFRDRDVGGYTF
TRBV10-2	TRBJ2-6	-	-	TGCGCCAGCAGTGACGGGGGTGGGGCCAACGTCCTGACTTTC	CASSDGGGANVLTF
TRBV12-2	TRBJ2-7	-	-	TGTGCAAGTCGCCCGAGGGAAGGGGAGTACTTC	CASRPREGEYF
TRBV24-1	TRBJ2-6	TRBD1	-	TGTGCCACCAGTGATGTCCGGGGACAGGGGAGCTCTGGGGCCAACGTCCTGACTTTC	CATSDVRGQGSSGANVLTF
TRBV5-4	TRBJ2-4	TRBD1	-	TGTGCCACCCGGAAGGGACAGGGGACGGACATTCAGTACTTC	CATRKGQGTDIQYF
TRBV7-2	TRBJ1-1	-	-	TGTGCCAGCAGCTTAGAATGGTCCTTGAACACTGAAGCTTTCTTT	CASSLEWSLNTEAFF
TRBV5-5	TRBJ1-1	-	-	TGTGCCAGCAGCTTGAAAGAAAGGGAGATTGAAGCTTTCTTT	CASSLKEREIEAFF
TRBV5-1	TRBJ2-2	-	few	TGCGCCAGCACGTTGTCGGCCGGGGAGCTGTTTTTT	CASTLSAGELFF
TRBV25-1	TRBJ1-2	TRBD1	-	TGTGCCAGCAGTGAGGGACAGAGCTATGGCTACACCTTC	CASSEGQSYGYTF
TRBV29-1	TRBJ2-3	-	-	TGCAGCGTTATAGTCGAGACAGATACGCAGTATTTT	CSVIVETDTQYF
TRBV3-1/TRBV3-2	TRBJ1-5	-	-	TGTGCCAGCAGCCAAGAGGGCAGGGATCAGCCCCAGCATTTT	CASSQEGRDQPQHF
TRBV14	TRBJ1-2	-	-	TGTGCCAGCAGCCAAGTCAGCAGGCGGCCCTATGGCTACACCTTC	CASSQVSRRPYGYTF
TRBV12-3/TRBV12-4	TRBJ2-7	-	-	TGTGCCAGCAGTTTGGGCCGAGCCTACGAGCAGTACTTC	CASSLGRAYEQYF
TRBV11-3	TRBJ2-3	TRBD2	few	TGTGCCAGCAGCAAAGAGCGGGGACGCACAGATACGCAGTATTTT	CASSKERGRTDTQYF
TRBV7-2	TRBJ2-7	-	-	TGTGCCAGCAGCTTAGTTCCGGGTATCTACGAGCAGTACTTC	CASSLVPGIYEQYF
TRBV6-5	TRBJ2-5	-	-	TGTGCCAGCAAGTGTTGGGGCGCGACCCAGTACTTC	CASKCWGATQYF
TRBV7-8	TRBJ2-5	-	-	TGTGCCAGCAGCTTAGCGCTTGGGTCCCAAGAGACCCAGTACTTC	CASSLALGSQETQYF
TRBV6-6	TRBJ1-1	-	once	TGTGCCAGCAGTTCGACAGGTCGGGACACTGAAGCTTTCTTT	CASSSTGRDTEAFF
TRBV29-1	TRBJ2-3	TRBD2	-	TGCAGCGTTGTAGGCGGGGGGGCAGATACGCAGTATTTT	CSVVGGGADTQYF
TRBV24-1	TRBJ1-1	TRBD1	-	TGTGCCACCAGTGATTCCCAGGGGGGACACACTGAAGCTTTCTTT	CATSDSQGGHTEAFF
TRBV29-1	TRBJ2-2	TRBD1	-	TGCAGCGTGAGAGGTGGGACAGGGACCACGAACACCGGGGAGCTGTTTTTT	CSVRGGTGTTNTGELFF